This is a list of T cell receptor beta chains from one sample in a study of shared clonotypes between healthy human individuals. Clones were sequenced by immunoSEQ multiplex PCR, and TCRdb holds only the in-frame ones, with some missing. The sample shows about 550,000 clones, roughly 95% of them seen only once. The sample taken for sequencing was naive CD8+ T cells sorted from blood. Receptor source: a woman in her thirties in good health. Both conserved end residues are part of each CDR3. The D gene is left open where the match is weak. Not every row has a clone size; where given, it reads once, few, many or a size class.

abundance | j_gene | d_gene | v_gene | CDR3nt | CDR3aa
NA | TRBJ2-5 | TRBD2 | TRBV28 | TGTGCCAGCAGTTTTGATTTTTCAGCGGGAGAGGGTCAAGAGACCCAGTACTTC | CASSFDFSAGEGQETQYF
once | TRBJ1-5 | NA | TRBV19 | TGTGCCAGTAGTATTCAACGGTATAGCAATCAGCCCCAGCATTTT | CASSIQRYSNQPQHF
NA | TRBJ2-5 | NA | TRBV4-1 | TGCGCCAGCAGCCAAGGAAGGCTGCAAGAGACCCAGTACTTC | CASSQGRLQETQYF
NA | TRBJ1-1 | TRBD1 | TRBV28 | TGTGCCAGCAGCTCCCGGACAGGGGTGGGGGCTGAAGCTTTCTTT | CASSSRTGVGAEAFF
NA | TRBJ2-3 | TRBD2 | TRBV14 | TGTGCCAGCAGCGGCCGACTAGCGCCCCTCTCCTCTGATACGCAGTATTTT | CASSGRLAPLSSDTQYF
NA | TRBJ2-7 | TRBD2 | TRBV5-1 | TGCGCCAGCAGTCCTAGCGGGAGTCTCGAGCAGTACTTC | CASSPSGSLEQYF
NA | TRBJ1-2 | NA | TRBV29-1 | TGCAGCGTTGAACCATCGGGGCTTGTCTACACCTTC | CSVEPSGLVYTF
NA | TRBJ2-1 | TRBD2 | TRBV7-9 | TGTGCCAGCTTGGGGGTCCTAGCGGGAAGACCCTACAATGAGCAGTTCTTC | CASLGVLAGRPYNEQFF
NA | TRBJ2-2 | NA | TRBV4-1 | TGCGCCAGCAGCCAAGAGGGGGTTCGAGAGAACACCGGGGAGCTGTTTTTT | CASSQEGVRENTGELFF
NA | TRBJ2-7 | TRBD1 | TRBV11-2 | TGTGCCAGCAGCTTACCAGACAGGGTCTACGAGCAGTACTTC | CASSLPDRVYEQYF
NA | TRBJ1-1 | NA | TRBV6-1 | TGTGCCAGCAGAGACACCTCTAACACTGAAGCTTTCTTT | CASRDTSNTEAFF
NA | TRBJ1-1 | TRBD1 | TRBV19 | TGTGCCAGTAGTATGGACAGGCTCCTGAACACTGAAGCTTTCTTT | CASSMDRLLNTEAFF
NA | TRBJ1-5 | NA | TRBV21-1 | TGTGCCAGCAGCACACAGGGGAACAGCAATCAGCCCCAGCATTTT | CASSTQGNSNQPQHF
NA | TRBJ1-4 | NA | TRBV13 | TGTGCCAGCAGCCGAGGGTTTCGGGCTAATGAAAAACTGTTTTTT | CASSRGFRANEKLFF
NA | TRBJ2-7 | TRBD1 | TRBV28 | TGTGCCAGCAGTTCACAGGGGTCTCACGAGCAGTACTTC | CASSSQGSHEQYF
NA | TRBJ2-7 | NA | TRBV15 | TGTGCCACCAGCAGAGATACTTTCGAGCAGTACTTC | CATSRDTFEQYF
once | TRBJ1-2 | NA | TRBV28 | TGTGCCAGCAGGCCGATCCTGTACAGCGGCGAGACCTATGGCTACACCTTC | CASRPILYSGETYGYTF
NA | TRBJ1-1 | TRBD1 | TRBV11-3 | TGTGCCAGCAGCCCCGGGACAGCCAACACTGAAGCTTTCTTT | CASSPGTANTEAFF
once | TRBJ1-1 | NA | TRBV4-1 | TGCGCCAGCAGCCAAGATTTAGGATTCACTGAAGCTTTCTTT | CASSQDLGFTEAFF
NA | TRBJ2-7 | NA | TRBV6-6 | TGTGCCAGCAGTGATTCCCGGGACACCATCTACGAGCAGTACTTC | CASSDSRDTIYEQYF
NA | TRBJ1-3 | NA | TRBV7-9 | TGTGCCAGCAGCTTAAGTGAACAGGGTTGGACCATATATTTT | CASSLSEQGWTIYF
once | TRBJ2-5 | TRBD1 | TRBV6-5 | TGTGCCAGCAGCTGGGGACAGGGTCAAGAGACCCAGTACTTC | CASSWGQGQETQYF
NA | TRBJ2-3 | NA | TRBV12-2 | TGTGCAAGTCGCTTAGTAGCCCCACGGGGGTGGGGGGGCACAGATACGCAGTATTTT | CASRLVAPRGWGGTDTQYF
NA | TRBJ2-7 | NA | TRBV5-6 | TGTGCCAGCAGCGCGGGACAGAGCTACGAGCAGTACTTC | CASSAGQSYEQYF
NA | TRBJ1-1 | NA | TRBV7-3 | TGTGCCAGCAGCTTACAGACAGGAGGATTGGCTTTCTTT | CASSLQTGGLAFF
NA | TRBJ1-2 | NA | TRBV13 | TGTGCCAGCGGACCCCAAGGACACCTTGGCTACACCTTC | CASGPQGHLGYTF
NA | TRBJ2-1 | NA | TRBV9 | TGTGCCAGCAGTTATACCCAGGCCTCCTACAATGAGCAGTTCTTC | CASSYTQASYNEQFF
NA | TRBJ2-2 | TRBD2 | TRBV27 | TGTGCCAGCAGTTCGGGGATAGCGGGAGCCGGGGAGCTGTTTTTT | CASSSGIAGAGELFF
NA | TRBJ1-3 | NA | TRBV7-9 | TGTGCCAGCAGCTTAGGGTCCTACTCTGGAAACACCATATATTTT | CASSLGSYSGNTIYF
NA | TRBJ1-1 | TRBD1 | TRBV7-9 | TGTGCCAGCAGCCCTAATCAGGGGGCCGCTGAAGCTTTCTTT | CASSPNQGAAEAFF
NA | TRBJ1-2 | TRBD1 | TRBV9 | TGTGCCAGCAGCGACGACAGGGGCTATGGCTACACCTTC | CASSDDRGYGYTF
NA | TRBJ1-2 | NA | TRBV29-1 | TGCAGCGTTGTAACAGAGCCTAACTATGGCTACACCTTC | CSVVTEPNYGYTF
NA | TRBJ2-3 | TRBD1 | TRBV28 | TGTGCCAGCAACGAGATCGGGACAGTAGTTGCAGATACGCAGTATTTT | CASNEIGTVVADTQYF
NA | TRBJ2-7 | NA | TRBV29-1 | TGCAGCGTTGAAGGGTGGCCCTTGACGGAGCAGTACTTC | CSVEGWPLTEQYF
few | TRBJ2-1 | TRBD2 | TRBV7-9 | TGTGCCAGCAGCTTACTGAGGGAGGGTTATGAGCAGTTCTTC | CASSLLREGYEQFF
NA | TRBJ2-3 | NA | TRBV5-1 | TGCGCCAGCAGTTATTGGGGCCAAACTGATACGCAGTATTTT | CASSYWGQTDTQYF
NA | TRBJ1-2 | NA | TRBV11-2 | TGTGCCAGCAGCGGGAAGTGGGCGTATGGCTACACCTTC | CASSGKWAYGYTF
NA | TRBJ2-3 | NA | TRBV7-9 | TGTGCCAGCAGACTAGCTGACACAGATACGCAGTATTTT | CASRLADTDTQYF
NA | TRBJ2-5 | NA | TRBV7-2 | TGTGCCAGCAGAGCCACAGGGATTGGTAGTGTAGAGACCCAGTACTTC | CASRATGIGSVETQYF
NA | TRBJ1-5 | NA | TRBV2 | TGTGCCAGCCGCCCATTGGGGAATCAGCCCCAGCATTTT | CASRPLGNQPQHF
NA | TRBJ2-2 | NA | TRBV28 | TGTGCCAGCTTGGACAGCGAAAACACCGGGGAGCTGTTTTTT | CASLDSENTGELFF
NA | TRBJ1-4 | NA | TRBV9 | TGTGCCAGCAGCCCCGGCGGCGCAACTAATGAAAAACTGTTTTTT | CASSPGGATNEKLFF
NA | TRBJ2-7 | NA | TRBV28 | TGTGCCAGCAGTTTATCGACGGCCGCCTACGAGCAGTACTTC | CASSLSTAAYEQYF
NA | TRBJ2-1 | NA | TRBV6-5 | TGTGCCAGCAGCCGTAGCGGGACAGGTAATGAGCAGTTCTTC | CASSRSGTGNEQFF
NA | TRBJ1-2 | NA | TRBV4-1 | TGCGCCAGCAGCCAAGCCTCGGGACACCTCTATGGCTACACCTTC | CASSQASGHLYGYTF
NA | TRBJ2-7 | NA | TRBV2 | TGTGCCAGCAGTGACAGGGCGGACGAGCAGTACTTC | CASSDRADEQYF
NA | TRBJ2-3 | TRBD2 | TRBV4-1 | TGCGCCAGCAGCCAAGTAGGACTAGCAGCAGATACGCAGTATTTT | CASSQVGLAADTQYF
NA | TRBJ2-2 | TRBD1 | TRBV14 | TGTGCCAGCAGCCGAGACAGGGGCACCGGGGAGCTGTTTTTT | CASSRDRGTGELFF
NA | TRBJ2-7 | NA | TRBV6-1 | TGTGCCAGCAGTGAAGCGCGGTCCTACGAGCAGTACTTC | CASSEARSYEQYF
NA | TRBJ1-5 | NA | TRBV6-1 | TGTGCCAGCAGTGAAGATCCCAGCAATCAGCCCCAGCATTTT | CASSEDPSNQPQHF
NA | TRBJ2-7 | NA | TRBV5-6 | TGTGCCAGCAGCTTGAAAAGGTCGGGAGAGCAGTACTTC | CASSLKRSGEQYF
NA | TRBJ2-1 | TRBD2 | TRBV5-4 | TGTGCCAGCAGCATCTTAGCGGGAGGCGATGGGAATGAGCAGTTCTTC | CASSILAGGDGNEQFF
NA | TRBJ2-2 | NA | TRBV6-1 | TGTGCCAGCAGTGTATACCAGGCGAACACCGGGGAGCTGTTTTTT | CASSVYQANTGELFF
NA | TRBJ2-7 | TRBD2 | TRBV4-1 | TGCGCCAGCAGCCAAGATCCGGTGGCCATAGCGGGATCTTTCGAGCAGTACTTC | CASSQDPVAIAGSFEQYF
NA | TRBJ2-3 | NA | TRBV28 | TGTGCCAGCAGTTTTAATAGTCCGCCCGGCACTCATACGCAGTATTTT | CASSFNSPPGTHTQYF
NA | TRBJ1-1 | NA | TRBV27 | TGTGCCAGCAGTTTCTCCAGTAGGACCGAAGCTTTCTTT | CASSFSSRTEAFF
NA | TRBJ1-5 | TRBD1 | TRBV7-3 | TGTGCCAGCAGCTATAATAGCCGGGACAGGGGTTGGCAGCCCCAGCATTTT | CASSYNSRDRGWQPQHF